These T cell receptor beta chains were read from a single sample in a study of shared clonotypes between healthy human individuals. TCRdb's copy holds only in-frame clones and misses some; the assay was immunoSEQ multiplex PCR. The top ten clones hold 0.36% of a sample with about 2.4 million clones, roughly 93% of them seen once. The sequenced material came from naive CD4+ T cells from PBMCs. These receptors all come from a man aged 18 to 30 in good health. Some clones in this sample may be carry-over from other donors' samples. The CDR3 runs from the conserved cysteine through the conserved F or W. A D gene is named only where the DNA matches it firmly. Clone size, where shown, is once, few, many, or a class for clones that have expanded.

j_gene: TRBJ2-7; abundance: -; v_gene: TRBV5-1; d_gene: -; CDR3aa: CASSSGWEGGFYEQYF; CDR3nt: TGCGCCAGCAGTTCAGGGTGGGAAGGGGGATTCTACGAGCAGTACTTC
j_gene: TRBJ1-1; abundance: -; v_gene: TRBV27; d_gene: TRBD1; CDR3aa: CASSVRQGLTEAFF; CDR3nt: TGTGCCAGCAGTGTTCGACAGGGTCTCACTGAAGCTTTCTTT
j_gene: TRBJ2-2; abundance: -; v_gene: TRBV27; d_gene: -; CDR3aa: CASSLRPGSINTGELFF; CDR3nt: TGTGCCAGCAGTTTACGTCCGGGGAGTATTAACACCGGGGAGCTGTTTTTT
j_gene: TRBJ2-1; abundance: -; v_gene: TRBV5-4; d_gene: TRBD2; CDR3aa: CASSTRTSVYNEQFF; CDR3nt: TGTGCCAGCAGCACCAGGACTAGCGTCTACAATGAGCAGTTCTTC
j_gene: TRBJ2-7; abundance: -; v_gene: TRBV6-1; d_gene: TRBD2; CDR3aa: CASSEDPLAVYEQYF; CDR3nt: TGTGCCAGCAGTGAAGATCCCCTAGCGGTATACGAGCAGTACTTC
j_gene: TRBJ1-2; abundance: -; v_gene: TRBV6-5; d_gene: -; CDR3aa: CASSYRLLEGDGYTF; CDR3nt: TGTGCCAGCAGTTACCGCTTACTCGAAGGGGATGGCTACACCTTC
j_gene: TRBJ1-2; abundance: -; v_gene: TRBV6-5; d_gene: -; CDR3aa: CASSYGGGSYGYTF; CDR3nt: TGTGCCAGCAGTTACGGGGGAGGGAGCTATGGCTACACCTTC
j_gene: TRBJ1-1; abundance: -; v_gene: TRBV7-2; d_gene: -; CDR3aa: CASSLKPGGNTEAFF; CDR3nt: TGTGCCAGCAGCTTAAAACCGGGCGGTAACACTGAAGCTTTCTTT
j_gene: TRBJ2-1; abundance: -; v_gene: TRBV7-3; d_gene: -; CDR3aa: CASSLTGLQSSYNEQFF; CDR3nt: TGTGCCAGCAGCTTAACTGGGCTCCAGAGCTCCTACAATGAGCAGTTCTTC
j_gene: TRBJ1-5; abundance: -; v_gene: TRBV11-2; d_gene: -; CDR3aa: CATPRGLVMQMYSNQPQHF; CDR3nt: TGTGCCACGCCTCGGGGTCTAGTTATGCAGATGTATAGCAATCAGCCCCAGCATTTT
j_gene: TRBJ2-7; abundance: -; v_gene: TRBV28; d_gene: -; CDR3aa: CASSPGQYSYEQYF; CDR3nt: TGTGCCAGCAGCCCAGGACAGTATTCCTACGAGCAGTACTTC
j_gene: TRBJ2-7; abundance: -; v_gene: TRBV5-4; d_gene: TRBD1; CDR3aa: CASRSGTESYEQYF; CDR3nt: TGTGCCAGCAGATCCGGGACAGAGAGCTACGAGCAGTACTTC
j_gene: TRBJ1-1; abundance: few; v_gene: TRBV25-1; d_gene: -; CDR3aa: CASSELGSVEVTEAFF; CDR3nt: TGTGCCAGCAGTGAATTAGGCTCGGTCGAGGTCACTGAAGCTTTCTTT
j_gene: TRBJ2-3; abundance: -; v_gene: TRBV9; d_gene: -; CDR3aa: CASSASLTPDTQYF; CDR3nt: TGTGCCAGCAGCGCTTCCCTAACCCCGGATACGCAGTATTTT
j_gene: TRBJ1-2; abundance: -; v_gene: TRBV28; d_gene: -; CDR3aa: CASSFVDLDGHYGYTF; CDR3nt: TGTGCCAGCAGTTTTGTAGATCTTGACGGGCACTATGGCTACACCTTC
j_gene: TRBJ1-2; abundance: -; v_gene: TRBV5-1; d_gene: -; CDR3aa: CASSEGSGAFGYTF; CDR3nt: TGCGCCAGCAGCGAGGGGAGCGGGGCCTTTGGCTACACCTTC
j_gene: TRBJ1-4; abundance: -; v_gene: TRBV28; d_gene: -; CDR3aa: CASSSVWTATNEKLFF; CDR3nt: TGTGCCAGCAGTTCGGTTTGGACAGCAACTAATGAAAAACTGTTTTTT
j_gene: TRBJ1-6; abundance: once; v_gene: TRBV6-5; d_gene: -; CDR3aa: CASSFQTRASPLHF; CDR3nt: TGTGCCAGCAGTTTCCAAACACGCGCTTCACCCCTCCACTTT
j_gene: TRBJ2-1; abundance: -; v_gene: TRBV2; d_gene: -; CDR3aa: CASSPRLGYNEQFF; CDR3nt: TGTGCCAGCAGTCCCAGACTAGGCTACAATGAGCAGTTCTTC
j_gene: TRBJ1-6; abundance: -; v_gene: TRBV7-2; d_gene: -; CDR3aa: CASSFNSYEPLHF; CDR3nt: TGTGCCAGCAGCTTTAACAGCTATGAACCCCTCCACTTT